A selection of T cell receptor beta chains follows, all from one sample in a study of cytomegalovirus exposure and HLA in healthy donors. Sequencing used immunoSEQ multiplex PCR; TCRdb keeps in-frame clones, though not all of them. The table has over 130,000 clones, around 65% seen once. The sequencing sample was made of PBMCs. Receptor source: a male donor in good health and CMV-seronegative. Both conserved end residues are part of each CDR3. Size values are once, few and many counts, or a class for expanded clones, and some rows have none.

v_call	j_call	clone_size	cdr3_aa
TRBV19	TRBJ1-2	.	CASSMGRFYGYTF
TRBV6-1	TRBJ1-6	.	CASSDLGRGLFGSPLHF
TRBV13	TRBJ2-3	.	CASSKASGGAPDTQYF
TRBV5-1	TRBJ2-2	.	CASSLEIATGELFF
TRBV29-1	TRBJ1-2	.	CSVRQGHYGYTF
TRBV27	TRBJ1-1	few	CASSLSTAMNTEAFF
TRBV29-1	TRBJ1-3	.	CSVVAGAGNTIYF
TRBV4-1	TRBJ2-3	.	CASSQVGLAGDTQYF
TRBV9	TRBJ1-1	.	CASSAGEVGTEAFF
TRBV5-1	TRBJ1-2	.	CASSLLLRVGGGYPF
TRBV5-1	TRBJ2-5	.	CASSRGGQETQYF
TRBV15	TRBJ1-2	.	CATSRPRGVYGYTF
TRBV27	TRBJ1-4	.	CASSWGVWEKLFF
TRBV7-8	TRBJ2-1	.	CASSFSTLKRPEQFF
TRBV19	TRBJ2-1	.	CASSATGGIYNEQFF
TRBV19	TRBJ1-1	.	CATNTGNTEAFF
TRBV11-1	TRBJ2-5	few	CASSPRTGRQETQYF
TRBV6-5	TRBJ1-2	.	CSSSYSIAGGYGYTF
TRBV9	TRBJ1-1	.	CASSGTATNTEAFF
TRBV7-8	TRBJ2-1	.	CASSFAGYEQFF
TRBV27	TRBJ2-4	.	CASSLSSRGNIQYF
TRBV4-3	TRBJ1-3	.	CASSQVRTAGNTIYF
TRBV14	TRBJ2-5	once	CASSQDGQSQETQYF
TRBV18	TRBJ2-7	.	CASSAPNRQGAGEQYF
TRBV2	TRBJ2-3	.	CASSEVYTDTQYF
TRBV5-1	TRBJ2-5	.	CVSSLVAGSQETQYF
TRBV7-9	TRBJ2-3	.	CSSSLGTLIDTQYF
TRBV2	TRBJ1-1	.	CASSGGSGYNTEAFF
TRBV6-6	TRBJ2-7	.	CASSPQPGQGPYEQYF
TRBV5-6	TRBJ1-2	.	CASSLGTGLNYGYPF
TRBV18	TRBJ1-4	.	CASSPPYRVGEKLFF
TRBV6-1	TRBJ2-1	few	CASRDGGYYEQFF
TRBV5-1	TRBJ1-4	.	CASSLDQFGPPTGLNEKLFF
TRBV25-1	TRBJ1-1	once	CASTGMNTEAFF
TRBV5-6	TRBJ1-4	.	CASSSSNEKLFF
TRBV7-2	TRBJ2-2	.	CASSLAPGTGELFF
TRBV5-1	TRBJ1-1	few	CASTSGTQNTEAFF